The clone carrying this T cell receptor beta chain is judged medium-sized. Per germline, CDR1 MNHEY and CDR2 SMNVEV (reference sequence). This CDR3 is built from 16 residues. Germline trimming cut 6 bases from V and 5 bases from J; bases unmatched to any gene: 11. The source of the sample is a study of tumor-infiltrating lymphocytes in oesophageal squamous cell carcinoma. From the PCR reads, TCRdb called clonotypes with MiXCR, one entry per CDR3 protein. The data show approximately 15,000 distinct CDR3 sequences, 50% seen once. The receptor comes from a male donor with esophageal squamous cell carcinoma. The specimen was blood. The chain couples TRBV27 to TRBJ1-5; 9 bases align to TRBD1. The CDR3 sequence: CASSIGTGRRDQPQHF. CDR3 bases: TGTGCCAGCAGCATAGGGACAGGGCGAAGAGATCAGCCCCAGCATTTT.